The 28 T cell receptor beta chains listed next were all sequenced from one sample in a study of blood T cell repertoires in COVID-19. This table comes from immunoSEQ multiplex PCR, and its TCRdb copy is limited to in-frame clones, with some not included. The repertoire consists of 110,000 to 150,000 clones, with 79% occurring once and the leading ten covering approximately 3.6%. The sample consisted of peripheral blood. These TCRs come from a man between 60 and 70 years old with acute or convalescent COVID-19.

In its sample, this clone was seen a few times. V is TRBV30 and J is TRBJ1-5; 7 bases are a match to TRBD1. CDR3 size: 15 residues. Trimming removed 3 bases from V and 6 bases from J; junction bases left unmatched: 11. From germline, CDR1 is GTSNPN and CDR2 SVGIG (reference sequence). CDR3 protein: CAWRAQGGTGQPQHF. CDR3 coding DNA: TGTGCCTGGAGAGCTCAGGGGGGAACAGGTCAGCCCCAGCATTTT. The full variable domain, with the rest looked up from reference TRBV30 and TRBJ1-5, is SQTIHQWPATLVQPVGSPLSLECTVEGTSNPNLYWYRQAAGRGLQLLFYSVGIGQISSEVPQNLSASRPQDRQFILSSKKLLLSDSGFYLCAWRAQGGTGQPQHFGDGTRLSIL.

This clone was found once. This chain links TRBV29-1 with TRBJ2-6; no clear D. The CDR3 is made up of 14 amino acids. The germline gives CDR1 SQVTM, CDR2 ANQGSEA. Trimming cost V 5 bases and J 3 bases, with 11 bases left between them. Here the CDR3 reads CSVHVAGGANVLTF. CDR3 nucleotides: TGCAGCGTTCACGTGGCTGGTGGGGCCAACGTCCTGACTTTC.

The chain couples TRBV19 to TRBJ1-2; 7 positions match TRBD1. The germline gives CDR1 LNHDA, CDR2 SQIVND (reference sequence). The CDR3 length is 12 residues. V lost 4 bases and J lost 4; bases outside the gene matches: 0. CDR3 coding DNA: TGTGCCAGTAGTAGACAGGGCTATGGCTACACCTTC. This gives the protein CASSRQGYGYTF.

This clone was seen a few times. Different DNA sequences within this sample yield the same CDR3. The rearrangement links TRBV6-5 to TRBJ1-2; D gene ambiguous. V lost 0 bases to trimming and J lost 5 bases, with 7 bases between them. In germline, CDR1 is MNHEY, CDR2 SVGAGI. The CDR3 length is 13 residues. The CDR3 sequence: CASSYSGGYGYTF. The DNA for the CDR3 is TGTGCCAGCAGTTACTCGGGAGGGTATGGCTACACCTTC.

V usage is TRBV2 and J usage is TRBJ2-7; possible D gene TRBD2, 6 bases. The CDR3 loop spans 13 amino acids. Germline V gives CDR1 SNHLY, CDR2 FYNNEI. V shed 5 bases and J shed 0 bases, with 8 bases lying between them. CDR3 amino acids: CASSFGGSYEQYF. CDR3 in DNA: TGTGCCAGCAGTTTCGGGGGCTCCTACGAGCAGTACTTC. Full variable domain (outside the CDR3, taken from reference TRBV2 and TRBJ2-7): EPEVTQTPSHQVTQMGQEVILRCVPISNHLYFYWYRQILGQKVEFLVSFYNNEISEKSEIFDDQFSVERPDGSNFTLKIRSTKLEDSAMYFCASSFGGSYEQYFGPGTRLTVT.

The chain combines TRBV6-5 with TRBJ1-1; 9 nucleotides match TRBD1. The V gene's germline CDR1 is MNHEY and CDR2 SVGAGI. The CDR3 consists of 15 residues. Losses at the gene ends were 7 bases for V and 5 bases for J; bases not matched to a gene: 11. The CDR3 bases are TGTGCCAGCATTAACAGGGACAGGGTGAGGACTGAAGCTTTCTTT. This sequence encodes CASINRDRVRTEAFF.

The rearrangement uses TRBV29-1 and TRBJ2-1, with D perhaps matching TRBD2 (6 bases). Germline V gene lookup returns CDR1 SQVTM and CDR2 ANQGSEA. This CDR3 is 13 amino acids long. V was clipped by 7 bases and J by 2 bases, with 12 bases between them. CDR3 in DNA: TGCAGCGCCGGAGGGGATACCTACAATGAGCAGTTCTTC. Translating gives CSAGGDTYNEQFF.

This sequence joins TRBV9 and TRBJ1-1; the D is unclear. This CDR3 spans 14 amino acids. The germline V gene encodes CDR1 SGDLS and CDR2 YYNGEE. The V end was cut by 0 bases, the J end by 1 base, with 7 bases between. This CDR3 reads CASSVASRNTEAFF. The CDR3 DNA follows: TGTGCCAGCAGCGTAGCGTCCAGGAACACTGAAGCTTTCTTT.

The chain combines TRBV4-2 with TRBJ2-2; D perhaps matches TRBD2 (5 bases). CDR3 length: 15 amino acids. V lost 0 bases and J 4 bases, leaving 9 bases between the germline ends. The germline CDR1 and CDR2 sequences are LGHNA and YNFKEQ. The CDR3 is CASSQEESGTGELFF. The DNA of the CDR3 is TGTGCCAGCAGCCAAGAGGAAAGCGGCACCGGGGAGCTGTTTTTT.

This clone appeared a few times. The gene calls are TRBV10-3 and TRBJ1-1, with D tentatively TRBD1 (5 bases). V lost 5 bases and J 3 bases, leaving 10 bases between the germline ends. Germline V lookup: CDR1 ENHRY, CDR2 SYGVKD. The CDR3 extends over 13 amino acids. In DNA, the CDR3 is TGTGCCATCAGTCCGGGGGAGTACACTGAAGCTTTCTTT. Its translation: CAISPGEYTEAFF.

The chain couples TRBV6-5 to TRBJ1-2, with TRBD1 matching 9 bases. CDR1 and CDR2 from the germline V gene are MNHEY and SVGAGI. V lost 5 bases, J lost 5 bases, and 9 bases stayed unmatched. This CDR3 contains 15 residues. Here the CDR3 reads CASSPQAGTGYGYTF. The DNA for the CDR3 is TGTGCCAGCAGTCCGCAAGCCGGGACAGGGTATGGCTACACCTTC.

The chain links TRBV18 to TRBJ2-1; 7 bases line up with TRBD1. Trimming cost V 2 bases and J 5 bases; bases outside gene matches: 3. Germline V gene lookup returns CDR1 KGHSH and CDR2 LQKENI. This CDR3 contains 14 residues. The CDR3 loop is CASSPAGTDNEQFF. Written as DNA, the CDR3 is TGTGCCAGCTCACCAGCCGGGACAGACAATGAGCAGTTCTTC.

This chain's CDR3 is CASSPPQGALNTEAFF. DNA of the CDR3: TGTGCCAGCTCACCACCCCAGGGGGCCCTGAACACTGAAGCTTTCTTT. The chain couples TRBV18 to TRBJ1-1, with TRBD1 matching over 8 bases. Trimming removed 0 bases from V and 0 bases from J; junction bases left unmatched: 3. The CDR3 has 16 amino acids. CDR1 and CDR2 from the germline V gene are KGHSH and LQKENI.

J is TRBJ2-1 and V is TRBV18; D ambiguous. The CDR3 loop spans 11 amino acids. Germline CDR1 KGHSH, CDR2 LQKENI. The V and J ends lost 4 bases and 7 bases respectively, with 5 bases between them. The CDR3 region is CASSLENEQFF. DNA of the CDR3: TGTGCCAGCTCACTGGAGAATGAGCAGTTCTTC.

This clone came up a few times. V is TRBV18 and J is TRBJ1-1, with a tentative D call TRBD1 (6 bases). The CDR3 consists of 16 residues. CDR1 and CDR2 (germline): KGHSH, LQKENI. Trimming cost V 3 bases and J 1 base, with 15 bases left between them. CDR3 sequence: CASSPYTGTSNTEAFF. Written as DNA, the CDR3 is TGTGCCAGCTCACCCTACACCGGGACATCGAACACTGAAGCTTTCTTT.

This clone was seen only a few times. CDR3 in amino acids: CASSQSLVGGNNSPLHF. The CDR3 bases are TGCGCCAGCAGCCAGTCGCTCGTAGGGGGAAACAATTCACCCCTCCACTTT. The chain combines TRBV4-1 with TRBJ1-6, with a weak D call TRBD1 (6 bases). CDR3 length equals 17 residues. Trimming stripped 3 bases from V and 7 bases from J, with 19 bases between. CDR1 MGHRA and CDR2 YSYEKL come from the germline V gene.

This clone was seen a handful of times. The V call is TRBV28, the J call TRBJ2-5; D possibly corresponds to TRBD2 (6 bases). Trimming pared 11 bases from V and 5 bases from J, leaving 21 bases between. This CDR3 is built from 14 residues. The germline V gene has CDR1 MDHEN and CDR2 SYDVKM. The CDR3 here is CAHHRRGGSETQYF. DNA of the CDR3: TGTGCCCATCACAGGCGGGGAGGTTCGGAGACCCAGTACTTC.

The rearrangement uses TRBV2 and TRBJ1-5, with D perhaps TRBD1 (6 bases). Deletions cut 2 bases from V and 0 bases from J, with 8 bases between. CDR1 is SNHLY and CDR2 is FYNNEI in the germline V gene. The length of the CDR3 is 15 residues. CDR3 sequence reads: CASSETGNSNQPQHF. CDR3 in DNA: TGTGCCAGCAGTGAAACAGGGAATAGCAATCAGCCCCAGCATTTT.

The chain couples TRBV6-5 to TRBJ1-1; D might be TRBD1 (5 bases). Trimming removed 5 bases from V and 1 base from J, with 11 bases in between. This CDR3 comprises 14 residues. The V gene's germline CDR1 is MNHEY and CDR2 SVGAGI. The CDR3 spells CASSLMGGNTEAFF. The CDR3 coding sequence is TGTGCCAGCAGTCTAATGGGGGGGAACACTGAAGCTTTCTTT.

The chain links TRBV10-3 to TRBJ2-3; TRBD1 aligns across 9 bases. Looked up from germline, CDR1 is ENHRY and CDR2 is SYGVKD. The CDR3 length is 18 residues. Trimming removed 3 bases from V and 1 base from J; junction bases left unmatched: 11. CDR3 in amino acids: CAISDSFGTGMGTDTQYF. In DNA, the CDR3 is TGTGCCATCAGTGATAGCTTCGGGACAGGGATGGGCACAGATACGCAGTATTTT.

The chain carries TRBV9 and TRBJ2-1; D assignment may be TRBD1 or TRBD2 (11 bases each). Germline assignment: CDR1 SGDLS and CDR2 YYNGEE. The V end was cut by 3 bases, the J end by 10 bases, with 35 bases between. The CDR3 is made up of 20 amino acids. CDR3 coding DNA: TGTGCCAGCAGCGACCAGGACAGGGGGCCTAGTGGACTAGCGGGTTGGGAGCAGTTCTTC. Translating it yields CASSDQDRGPSGLAGWEQFF.

As DNA, the CDR3 is TGTGCCAGTAATCCCGGGACAGGGAACACGGCCAACGTCCTGACTTTC. This gives the protein CASNPGTGNTANVLTF. J is TRBJ2-6 and V is TRBV19; 9 positions match TRBD1. V lost 7 bases, J lost 6 bases, and 10 bases stayed unmatched. This CDR3 contains 16 residues. CDR1 is LNHDA, CDR2 SQIVND, per germline (reference sequence).

The chain has TRBV2 and TRBJ2-2, with 11 bases that match TRBD2. With V trimmed by 1 base and J by 6 bases, 1 base remained unmatched. This CDR3 region has 15 residues. CDR1 and CDR2 (germline): SNHLY, FYNNEI. The CDR3 DNA follows: TGTGCCAGCAGTGAAGGTAGCGGGAGGGCCGGGGAGCTGTTTTTT. It encodes CASSEGSGRAGELFF.

This clone was picked up a small number of times. The V gene is TRBV9, the J gene TRBJ1-1; no firm D call. This CDR3 contains 13 residues. Germline V lookup: CDR1 SGDLS, CDR2 YYNGEE. V shed 0 bases and J shed 6 bases, with 9 bases lying between them. CDR3 sequence: CASSVDSLAEAFF. DNA for the CDR3: TGTGCCAGCAGCGTAGATAGCCTCGCTGAAGCTTTCTTT.

V is TRBV19 and J is TRBJ2-1; possible D gene TRBD2, 7 bases. This CDR3 has 17 amino acids. CDR1 is LNHDA and CDR2 is SQIVND in the germline V gene (reference sequence). Between the trimmed V and J ends, which lost 7 bases and 4 bases, there was a span of 23 bases. CDR3 sequence: CASTPSAGASGYNEQFF. The CDR3, as DNA: TGTGCCAGTACGCCATCCGCGGGGGCTAGCGGTTACAATGAGCAGTTCTTC.

V gene TRBV3-1 (or the pseudogene TRBV3-2) combines with J gene TRBJ2-1; D perhaps matches TRBD2 (6 bases). The V end was cut by 0 bases, the J end by 4 bases, with 13 bases between. The CDR3 length is 16 residues. Germline CDR1 and CDR2: LGHDT and YNNKEL (reference sequence). The CDR3 here is CASSQDRGSGYNEQFF. The CDR3 nucleotides are TGTGCCAGCAGCCAAGATAGGGGTAGCGGTTACAATGAGCAGTTCTTC.

The rearrangement joins TRBV30 to TRBJ1-2; D is undetermined. Per the germline V gene, CDR1 is GTSNPN and CDR2 is SVGIG (reference sequence). This CDR3 has 14 amino acids. Trimming cost V 5 bases and J 6 bases, with 19 bases left between them. CDR3: CAWRTPLGGHGYTF. CDR3 DNA: TGTGCCTGGCGGACCCCTCTTGGAGGGCATGGCTACACCTTC.

This chain connects TRBV5-1 to TRBJ2-2, with a tentative D call TRBD1 (6 bases). Germline loops: CDR1 SGHRS, CDR2 YFSETQ. The V end lost 0 bases, the J end lost 0 bases, and 9 bases lay between the germline ends. This CDR3 region has 16 residues. This CDR3 is CASSLVSGANTGELFF. The CDR3 DNA reads as TGCGCCAGCAGCTTGGTATCAGGGGCGAACACCGGGGAGCTGTTTTTT.